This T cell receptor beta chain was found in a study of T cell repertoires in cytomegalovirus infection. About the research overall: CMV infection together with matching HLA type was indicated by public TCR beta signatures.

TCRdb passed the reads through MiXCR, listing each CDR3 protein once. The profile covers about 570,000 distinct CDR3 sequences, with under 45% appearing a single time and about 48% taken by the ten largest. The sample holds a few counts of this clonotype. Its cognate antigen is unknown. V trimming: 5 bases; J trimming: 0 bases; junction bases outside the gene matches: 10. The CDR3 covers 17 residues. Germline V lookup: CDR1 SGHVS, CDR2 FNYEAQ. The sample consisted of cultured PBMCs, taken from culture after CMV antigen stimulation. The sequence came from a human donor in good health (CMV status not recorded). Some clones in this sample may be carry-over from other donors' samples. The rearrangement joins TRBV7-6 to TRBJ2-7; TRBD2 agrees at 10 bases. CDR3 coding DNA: TGTGCCAGCAGCCCTAGCGGGAGCGTGAGAAGCTCCTACGAGCAGTACTTC. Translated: CASSPSGSVRSSYEQYF. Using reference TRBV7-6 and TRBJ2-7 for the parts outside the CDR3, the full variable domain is GAGVSQSPRYKVTKRGQDVALRCDPISGHVSLYWYRQALGQGPEFLTYFNYEAQQDKSGLPNDRFSAERPEGSISTLTIQRTEQRDSAMYRCASSPSGSVRSSYEQYFGPGTRLTVT.